Presented here are 14 T cell receptor beta chains from one specimen sequenced in a study of CD8 T cells in Susac syndrome. When the RNA was reverse transcribed, random hexamers were used with an input of roughly 0.45 to 1 ug. In TCRdb, the immunoSEQ multiplex PCR reads were re-called with MiXCR into one record per CDR3 protein. The profile shows a few hundred thousand distinct CDR3 sequences, more than 80% of them singletons. The sample taken for sequencing was CD8+ T cells from PBMCs. These receptors came from a human donor with multiple sclerosis.

J is TRBJ1-1 and V is TRBV2; D is unresolved. V lost 2 bases to trimming and J lost 3 bases, with 10 bases between them. The length of the CDR3 is 14 residues. The germline CDR1 and CDR2 sequences are SNHLY and FYNNEI. CDR3 residues: CASSEWLEDTEAFF. In DNA, the CDR3 is TGTGCCAGCAGTGAATGGCTGGAGGACACTGAAGCTTTCTTT.

This clonotype was recorded a few times. The V gene is TRBV6-5, the J gene TRBJ1-2; D uncertain. Germline V gene sequence: CDR1 MNHEY, CDR2 SVGAGI. Trimming removed 0 bases from V and 6 bases from J, with 14 bases in between. The CDR3 has 15 residues. The CDR3 DNA reads TGTGCCAGCAGTTACTCGATTTTGGAGGCGGATGGCTACACCTTC. Translating gives CASSYSILEADGYTF.

The chain carries TRBV30 and TRBJ1-6; D gene ambiguous. CDR1 is GTSNPN and CDR2 is SVGIG in the germline V gene (reference sequence). CDR3 length equals 13 residues. V gave up 4 bases and J gave up 8 bases, with 12 bases separating them. CDR3 sequence (DNA): TGTGCCTGGACCGTGGGGTTGGATTCACCCCTCCACTTT. Its protein is CAWTVGLDSPLHF.

The chain joins TRBV5-1 to TRBJ2-2; 7 nucleotides agree with TRBD2. CDR1 is SGHRS, CDR2 YFSETQ, per germline. V shed 3 bases, J shed 1 base, and the junction held 6 bases outside the gene matches. The CDR3 extends over 16 amino acids. CDR3 loop: CASSYASGLNTGELFF. The CDR3 DNA sequence: TGCGCCAGCAGCTATGCTAGCGGATTGAACACCGGGGAGCTGTTTTTT.

This clonotype was counted between two and nine times. The chain combines TRBV11-2 with TRBJ1-3; D call uncertain. The germline gives CDR1 SGHAT, CDR2 FQNNGV. There are 15 residues in the CDR3. The V gene lost 0 bases and the J gene lost 0 bases, with 6 bases spanning the gap. CDR3 residues: CASSLDRLSGNTIYF. The CDR3 bases are TGTGCCAGCAGCTTAGACAGACTCTCTGGAAACACCATATATTTT.

The sample holds a few counts of this clonotype. This chain connects TRBV19 to TRBJ1-1; D remains unclear. The V and J ends lost 5 bases and 5 bases respectively, with 9 bases between them. CDR1 LNHDA and CDR2 SQIVND come from the germline V gene (reference sequence). This CDR3 region has 12 residues. CDR3 nucleotides: TGTGCCAGTAGTCCTTCGGGGACTGAAGCTTTCTTT. Its protein product is CASSPSGTEAFF.

The V call is TRBV20-1, the J call TRBJ2-6, with 14 bases lining up with TRBD2. Germline CDR1 reads DFQATT; CDR2 reads SNEGSKA (reference sequence). Trimming cost V 3 bases and J 0 bases; bases outside gene matches: 7. The CDR3 sequence is 19 residues long. CDR3 bases: TGCAGTGCTAGGGGACTAGCGGGAGACTTGCTCTCTGGGGCCAACGTCCTGACTTTC. It encodes CSARGLAGDLLSGANVLTF.

The CDR3 protein is CASSIVGGLVSYNEQFF. DNA of the CDR3: TGTGCCAGTAGTATAGTTGGGGGGTTAGTCTCCTACAATGAGCAGTTCTTC. The genes are TRBV19 and TRBJ2-1; D is perhaps TRBD2 (6 bases). Trimming removed 1 base at V and 0 bases at J, with 13 bases between. Germline CDR1 reads LNHDA; CDR2 reads SQIVND (reference sequence). The CDR3 runs to 17 residues.

This chain uses TRBV7-3 with TRBJ2-1; 7 bases line up with TRBD2. This CDR3 comprises 16 residues. V lost 5 bases to trimming and J lost 1 base; unmatched junction nucleotides: 8. Germline V gives CDR1 SGHTA, CDR2 FQGTGA. The CDR3 bases are TGTGCCAGCAGCCCAGGGACTACTCATTCCTACAATGAGCAGTTCTTC. Its protein is CASSPGTTHSYNEQFF.

This clonotype was detected only once. The V and J genes are TRBV27 and TRBJ2-3; D possibly uses TRBD1 or TRBD2 (5 bases each). CDR1 and CDR2 (germline): MNHEY, SMNVEV (reference sequence). With 2 bases removed from V and 5 bases from J, the gap between germline ends came to 11 bases. The CDR3 consists of 14 residues. The chain's CDR3 is CASSLEGDGDTQYF. The CDR3 bases are TGTGCCAGCAGTTTAGAAGGGGACGGAGATACGCAGTATTTT.

The CDR3 coding sequence is TGTGCCAGCAGAGAGGGTCTTTGGGAGAGTCAGCCCCAGCATTTT. It specifies CASREGLWESQPQHF. The rearrangement joins TRBV2 to TRBJ1-5; D gene uncertain. Between the trimmed V and J ends, which lost 6 bases and 6 bases, there was a span of 18 bases. The CDR3 has 15 residues. CDR1 is SNHLY, CDR2 FYNNEI, per germline.

The CDR3 reads CASSLWEDGYTF. CDR3 in DNA: TGTGCCAGCAGCTTGTGGGAGGATGGCTACACCTTC. V and J are TRBV5-6 and TRBJ1-2; D remains unclear. V was trimmed by 1 base and J by 6 bases, leaving 7 bases between them. The CDR3 totals 12 residues. Germline V gene data show CDR1 as SGHDT and CDR2 as YYEEEE.

The J gene is TRBJ1-2, the V gene TRBV14; 9 bases map to TRBD1. Looked up from germline, CDR1 is SGHDN and CDR2 is FVKESK. With 3 bases clipped from V and 5 bases from J, the junction kept 4 bases outside the gene matches. The length of the CDR3 is 14 residues. In DNA, the CDR3 is TGTGCCAGCAGCCAGGAGACAGGGGGTTATGGCTACACCTTC. It encodes CASSQETGGYGYTF.

The V and J genes are TRBV27 and TRBJ1-5; D uncertain. Germline values: CDR1 MNHEY, CDR2 SMNVEV (reference sequence). The V and J ends lost 3 bases and 7 bases respectively, with 13 bases between them. The CDR3 contains 14 residues. CDR3 amino acids: CASSLWGGSQPQHF. CDR3 bases: TGTGCCAGCAGTTTGTGGGGTGGGAGCCAGCCCCAGCATTTT.